Each of the 5 T cell receptor beta chains below was sequenced from the same sample in a study of blood T cell repertoires in COVID-19. Measured with immunoSEQ multiplex PCR; TCRdb has only the in-frame clones, and not every one. The table has tens of thousands of clones, around 86% seen once. The material sequenced was peripheral blood. These TCRs come from a man aged 50-60 years with active or convalescent COVID-19.

This rearrangement joins TRBV28 to TRBJ1-4, with 8 bases lining up with TRBD1. The CDR3 length is 14 residues. V lost 5 bases to trimming and J lost 5 bases; unmatched junction nucleotides: 4. From germline, CDR1 is MDHEN and CDR2 SYDVKM. The DNA for the CDR3 is TGTGCCAGCAGTCAGGGACAGGTGAATGAAAAACTGTTTTTT. Protein: CASSQGQVNEKLFF. Combining the CDR3 with reference TRBV28 and TRBJ1-4 gives the whole variable domain DVKVTQSSRYLVKRTGEKVFLECVQDMDHENMFWYRQDPGLGLRLIYFSYDVKMKEKGDIPEGYSVSREKKERFSLILESASTNQTSMYLCASSQGQVNEKLFFGSGTQLSVL.

The chain links TRBV12-3 or TRBV12-4 to TRBJ1-5, with D uncertain. Trimming pared 3 bases from V and 7 bases from J, leaving 10 bases between. The CDR3 covers 13 residues. CDR3 loop: CASSLGGKQPQHF. CDR3 nucleotides: TGTGCCAGCAGTTTGGGAGGGAAACAGCCCCAGCATTTT.

This clone was seen only once. The J gene is TRBJ1-3, the V gene TRBV7-2; D possibly corresponds to TRBD1 (5 bases). The CDR3 runs to 15 residues. The germline V gene has CDR1 SGHTA and CDR2 FQGNSA. V was cut by 5 bases and J by 0 bases, with 11 bases left in between. CDR3 DNA sequence: TGTGCCAGCAGCAGCGCAGGGAACTCTGGAAACACCATATATTTT. Protein sequence: CASSSAGNSGNTIYF.

The chain carries TRBV18 and TRBJ1-2; 10 bases fit TRBD1. CDR1 and CDR2 from the germline V gene are KGHSH and LQKENI. The V and J ends lost 3 bases and 3 bases, in that order; junction bases with no gene match: 7. This CDR3 is 16 amino acids long. The CDR3 bases are TGTGCCAGCTCACCGTCCCGGGACAGGGGTCACTATGGCTACACCTTC. The encoded protein is CASSPSRDRGHYGYTF.

The chain uses TRBV4-2 and TRBJ2-1, with 12 bases matching TRBD2. Germline assignment: CDR1 LGHNA and CDR2 YNFKEQ. The V and J ends lost 4 bases and 2 bases, in that order; junction bases with no gene match: 12. The CDR3 is 19 residues long. The CDR3 here is CASSLTGTSGPWTYNEQFF. Written as DNA, the CDR3 is TGTGCCAGCAGCCTGACCGGGACTAGCGGGCCATGGACCTACAATGAGCAGTTCTTC.